The text below deals with one T cell receptor (beta chain). Antigen specificity is unknown. The source of the sample is a study of cytomegalovirus exposure and HLA in healthy donors. Findings of the study overall: Reports described diagnosis of cytomegalovirus status by the classifier as highly specific and sensitive. Researchers counted approximately 160 TCR beta chains as cytomegalovirus-associated.

The method was immunoSEQ multiplex PCR; TCRdb's version includes in-frame clones alone and lacks a portion of them. The table lists some 250,000 clones, about 90% of them singletons. Sequencing input: PBMCs. This clonotype originated in a woman between 25 and 40 years old in good health and CMV-seronegative.

In DNA form, the CDR3 reads TGTGCCAGCAGCTTAGTTTACGCTAGCGGGAAGTCCTACAATGAGCAGTTCTTC. Translating it yields CASSLVYASGKSYNEQFF. This chain uses TRBV7-8 with TRBJ2-1, with 9 bases fitting TRBD2. CDR1 and CDR2 from the germline V gene are SGHVS and FQNEAQ. The CDR3 runs to 18 residues. V gave up 1 base and J gave up 1 base; unmatched junction bases: 8.